The 30 T cell receptor beta chains below come from one sample, sequenced in a study of blood T cell repertoires in COVID-19. Libraries were prepared by immunoSEQ multiplex PCR; TCRdb keeps only in-frame clonotypes and omits some of them. This repertoire shows around 200,000 clones, around 90% found once; its top ten account for 0.5% to 0.75%. Sequenced input: peripheral blood. These receptors originate from a man over 45 with acute or convalescent COVID-19.

The chain is built from TRBV28 and TRBJ1-2; TRBD1 aligns across 7 bases. The CDR3 is 15 amino acids. CDR1 and CDR2 from the germline V gene are MDHEN and SYDVKM. The V gene end was trimmed by 3 bases and the J gene end by 10 bases; junction bases not matched to a gene: 14. CDR3 in amino acids: CASSFRQGGVFFYTF. CDR3 coding DNA: TGTGCCAGCAGTTTCCGACAGGGTGGGGTATTTTTCTACACCTTC.

This rearrangement joins TRBV11-3 to TRBJ1-2; weak D call: TRBD1 (5 bases). Trimming cost V 2 bases and J 7 bases, with 14 bases left between them. The CDR3 has 14 amino acids. Germline CDR1 SGHNT, CDR2 YENEEA. CDR3 DNA: TGTGCCAGCAGCTTAAGGGCCCAGGGCGGTGGCTACACCTTC. Protein product: CASSLRAQGGGYTF.

This chain links TRBV28 with TRBJ1-2; D gene ambiguous. The V gene's germline CDR1 is MDHEN and CDR2 SYDVKM. The CDR3 length is 12 residues. V dropped 4 bases and J dropped 4 bases, with 7 bases sitting between them. The CDR3 DNA sequence: TGTGCCAGCAGTTCGGGAAGCTATGGCTACACCTTC. Amino acids: CASSSGSYGYTF.

The chain links TRBV11-2 to TRBJ2-3; 10 bases align to TRBD2. Trimming took 0 bases from V and 2 from J; bases not matched to a gene: 5. This CDR3 comprises 17 residues. Germline CDR1 and CDR2: SGHAT and FQNNGV. The CDR3 reads CASSLEGLAIVTDTQYF. The CDR3 bases are TGTGCCAGCAGCTTAGAGGGACTAGCGATTGTCACAGATACGCAGTATTTT.

The chain employs TRBV11-1 and TRBJ1-1; no clear D. The CDR3 contains 15 residues. Trimming pared 5 bases from V and 2 bases from J, leaving 15 bases between. Germline CDR1 is SGHAT and CDR2 is FQDESV (reference sequence). CDR3 sequence (DNA): TGTGCCAGCAGCCCCCTGGGCAGTCCAAACACTGAAGCTTTCTTT. Encoded protein: CASSPLGSPNTEAFF.

The V and J genes are TRBV5-1 and TRBJ2-3, with a possible D match to TRBD2 (5 bases). V was shortened by 4 bases and J by 1 base, with 13 bases between the two germline ends. The CDR3 is 15 residues long. The germline V gene encodes CDR1 SGHRS and CDR2 YFSETQ. CDR3 bases: TGCGCCAGCAGCGACCCTACTAGGGGCACAGATACGCAGTATTTT. Translation: CASSDPTRGTDTQYF.

The chain recombines TRBV28 with TRBJ1-5, with D possibly matching TRBD1 (6 bases). V lost 2 bases and J lost 5, with 16 bases in between. Germline-derived CDR1 and CDR2 are MDHEN and SYDVKM. CDR3 size: 16 residues. CDR3 coding DNA: TGTGCCAGCAGTTTAGGGGATACAGGGAGGGATCAGCCCCAGCATTTT. Protein product: CASSLGDTGRDQPQHF. The full variable domain, rest sourced from reference TRBV28 and TRBJ1-5, is DVKVTQSSRYLVKRTGEKVFLECVQDMDHENMFWYRQDPGLGLRLIYFSYDVKMKEKGDIPEGYSVSREKKERFSLILESASTNQTSMYLCASSLGDTGRDQPQHFGDGTRLSIL.

This clone was recorded only once. This rearrangement joins TRBV9 to TRBJ1-3; 8 bases agree with TRBD1. V lost 3 bases to trimming and J lost 3 bases; unmatched junction nucleotides: 8. Germline loops: CDR1 SGDLS, CDR2 YYNGEE. CDR3 length: 16 residues. This CDR3 reads CASSATGQGFGNTIYF. The CDR3 nucleotides read TGTGCCAGCAGCGCCACAGGACAGGGCTTTGGAAACACCATATATTTT.

This chain's CDR3 is CASGLRGTSNEQFF. Written as DNA, the CDR3 is TGTGCTAGTGGTTTGCGCGGGACCAGCAATGAGCAGTTCTTC. The chain links TRBV12-5 to TRBJ2-1, with D tentatively TRBD2 (6 bases). The CDR3 runs to 14 residues. Trimming took off 2 bases at V and 6 bases at J, with 11 bases between the two ends. Germline CDR1 and CDR2: LGHNT and FRNRAP.

This clone came up once. The V and J genes are TRBV20-1 and TRBJ1-5; maybe TRBD1 (5 bases). The V end was cut by 3 bases, the J end by 2 bases, with 14 bases between. CDR1 is DFQATT and CDR2 is SNEGSKA in the germline V gene (reference sequence). This CDR3 contains 15 residues. For the CDR3, the DNA is TGCAGTGCTAGTCAGGGAAGGTCGGGCAATCAGCCCCAGCATTTT. Amino acids: CSASQGRSGNQPQHF.

V usage is TRBV27 and J usage is TRBJ1-5; 7 bases match TRBD1. The CDR3 covers 13 residues. Germline V gene sequence: CDR1 MNHEY, CDR2 SMNVEV (reference sequence). J lost 6 bases, V lost 3 bases, and 2 bases had no gene match. This CDR3 reads CASSFRGSQPQHF. The CDR3 coding sequence is TGTGCCAGCAGTTTCAGGGGGTCTCAGCCCCAGCATTTT.

This chain links TRBV27 with TRBJ1-4, with 8 bases fitting TRBD1. CDR1 is MNHEY and CDR2 is SMNVEV in the germline V gene (reference sequence). The CDR3 length is 15 residues. The V and J ends lost 9 bases and 8 bases, in that order; junction bases with no gene match: 14. Here the CDR3 DNA reads TGTGCCAGTCCCGGGACAGGACGAGAGAGAGAAAAACTGTTTTTT. Translated, it gives CASPGTGREREKLFF.

The genes are TRBV27 and TRBJ2-7; 8 nucleotides align to TRBD2. CDR1 is MNHEY and CDR2 is SMNVEV in the germline V gene (reference sequence). This CDR3 is 13 amino acids long. V lost 6 bases and J lost 3; bases outside the gene matches: 4. In nucleotides, the CDR3 is TGTGCCAGCAGACCCGGGGGGGGCTACGAGCAGTACTTC. Protein sequence: CASRPGGGYEQYF.

This sequence joins TRBV2 and TRBJ1-5; a possible D gene is TRBD1 (5 bases). The germline V and J ends were trimmed by 4 bases and 6 bases, with 19 bases remaining between them. Germline V gene sequence: CDR1 SNHLY, CDR2 FYNNEI. The CDR3 sequence is 16 residues long. The DNA for the CDR3 is TGTGCCAGCAGTGGGTCTTCGAGGAGGGGATCTCAGCCCCAGCATTTT. The encoded protein is CASSGSSRRGSQPQHF.

This rearrangement joins TRBV5-1 to TRBJ2-3; no reliable D call. This CDR3 has 16 amino acids. V lost 0 bases and J lost 0, with 11 bases in between. Germline V gene lookup returns CDR1 SGHRS and CDR2 YFSETQ. The CDR3 protein is CASSLEVAASTDTQYF. In nucleotides, the CDR3 is TGCGCCAGCAGCTTGGAGGTAGCCGCGAGCACAGATACGCAGTATTTT.

This sequence joins TRBV20-1 and TRBJ1-5; no clear D gene. Trimming took off 3 bases at V and 4 bases at J, with 7 bases between the two ends. The CDR3 contains 12 residues. In germline, CDR1 is DFQATT, CDR2 SNEGSKA (reference sequence). CDR3 bases: TGCAGTGCTAGTTCCAATAATCAGCCCCAGCATTTT. Translating it yields CSASSNNQPQHF.

The chain recombines TRBV12-3 or TRBV12-4 with TRBJ2-5; D gene ambiguous. The CDR3 is made up of 12 amino acids. Trimming removed 5 bases from V and 4 bases from J, with 8 bases in between. The DNA of the CDR3 is TGTGCCAGCAGTCCCCGCGGAGAGACCCAGTACTTC. This encodes CASSPRGETQYF.

The V gene is TRBV10-3, the J gene TRBJ2-2; TRBD2 matches at 8 bases. The ends lost 6 bases at V and 7 bases at J; junction bases unmatched: 1. This CDR3 has 12 residues. Germline assignment: CDR1 ENHRY and CDR2 SYGVKD. The DNA of the CDR3 is TGTGCCATCAGAGCGGGAGACGGGGAGCTGTTTTTT. It encodes CAIRAGDGELFF.

The chain combines TRBV5-6 with TRBJ1-2, with a weak D call TRBD1 (5 bases). The CDR3 runs to 11 residues. V was clipped by 5 bases and J by 8 bases, with 10 bases between them. Germline V lookup: CDR1 SGHDT, CDR2 YYEEEE. The CDR3 nucleotides are TGTGCCAGCAGTGACGGGGGAGGCTACACCTTC. Protein: CASSDGGGYTF.

The gene calls are TRBV6-5 and TRBJ2-7, with a possible D match to TRBD2 (6 bases). Germline CDR1 is MNHEY and CDR2 is SVGAGI. Trimming took off 0 bases at V and 6 bases at J, with 18 bases between the two ends. The CDR3 loop spans 16 amino acids. CDR3 region: CASSYSYSLGGSEQYF. In nucleotides, the CDR3 is TGTGCCAGCAGTTACTCCTACTCCCTTGGGGGGAGCGAGCAGTACTTC.

The rearrangement joins TRBV27 to TRBJ1-6; no clear D. The V end lost 1 base, the J end lost 13 bases, and 11 bases lay between the germline ends. The CDR3 extends over 13 amino acids. Germline CDR1 and CDR2: MNHEY and SMNVEV (reference sequence). CDR3 residues: CASSLFGGQPLHF. The DNA of the CDR3 is TGTGCCAGCAGTTTATTCGGCGGTCAGCCCCTCCACTTT.

The chain couples TRBV10-1 to TRBJ2-7, with TRBD2 matching 8 bases. Per the germline V gene, CDR1 is WNHNN and CDR2 is SYGVQD (reference sequence). This CDR3 has 13 amino acids. V lost 4 bases, J lost 7 bases, and 6 bases stayed unmatched. The CDR3 DNA reads as TGCGCCAGCAGTGTAAGCGGGAGTGGTGAGCAGTACTTC. Translating gives CASSVSGSGEQYF.

The rearrangement links TRBV24-1 to TRBJ2-3; the match to TRBD1 covers 10 bases. Germline CDR1 reads KGHDR; CDR2 reads SFDVKD. This CDR3 region has 16 residues. V lost 4 bases to trimming and J lost 3 bases; unmatched junction nucleotides: 6. CDR3 region: CATSEFGTGDTDTQYF. In nucleotides, the CDR3 is TGTGCCACCAGTGAGTTCGGGACAGGGGATACAGATACGCAGTATTTT.

This clone was counted a single time. The chain links TRBV6-2 or TRBV6-3 to TRBJ2-3; possible D gene TRBD1, 5 bases. V was pared by 4 bases and J by 2 bases, with 19 bases between. Germline loops: CDR1 MNHEY, CDR2 SVGEGT. This CDR3 has 17 residues. The CDR3 spells CASSLRQVWGSTDTQYF. The DNA of the CDR3 is TGTGCCAGCAGTTTGAGGCAGGTATGGGGCTCCACAGATACGCAGTATTTT.

V is TRBV19 and J is TRBJ2-7; 7 bases agree with TRBD2. Looked up from germline, CDR1 is LNHDA and CDR2 is SQIVND (reference sequence). The CDR3 is made up of 15 amino acids. J was trimmed by 0 bases and V by 3 bases; bases with no gene match: 5. The CDR3 sequence: CASSIGDYGSYEQYF. The CDR3, as DNA: TGTGCCAGTAGTATTGGGGACTACGGCTCCTACGAGCAGTACTTC.

This clone was detected once. The chain joins TRBV5-1 to TRBJ2-1; 7 nucleotides agree with TRBD2. V shed 0 bases and J 5 bases; nucleotides not matched to a gene: 5. Germline-derived CDR1 and CDR2 are SGHRS and YFSETQ. CDR3 length: 15 residues. The CDR3 DNA is TGCGCCAGCAGCTTGGCCCTAGCGGCCCACAATGAGCAGTTCTTC. Translating gives CASSLALAAHNEQFF.

This clone was seen only a few times. This CDR3 reads CASSRGLGQETQYF. In DNA, the CDR3 is TGTGCCAGCAGCCGCGGTCTCGGACAAGAGACCCAGTACTTC. The rearrangement links TRBV11-3 to TRBJ2-5; D is undetermined. From germline, CDR1 is SGHNT and CDR2 YENEEA. The germline V and J ends were trimmed by 5 bases and 2 bases, with 12 bases remaining between them. The CDR3 has 14 residues.

The chain combines TRBV10-3 with TRBJ2-1; tentatively, D is TRBD2 (6 bases). Trimming pared 7 bases from V and 10 bases from J, leaving 17 bases between. CDR3 length: 13 amino acids. Germline V gene lookup returns CDR1 ENHRY and CDR2 SYGVKD. The CDR3 DNA follows: TGTGCCATCAACAATGTGGGGGGTCGGGAGCAGTTCTTC. This codes for CAINNVGGREQFF.

The chain joins TRBV10-3 to TRBJ2-6; 10 nucleotides line up with TRBD1. The CDR3 loop spans 19 amino acids. V shed 3 bases, J shed 2 bases, and the junction held 10 bases outside the gene matches. Germline V gene sequence: CDR1 ENHRY, CDR2 SYGVKD. The CDR3 DNA is TGTGCCATCAGTGACCCGGGACAGGGGATATTTACTGGGGCCAACGTCCTGACTTTC. It translates to CAISDPGQGIFTGANVLTF.

The genes are TRBV11-2 and TRBJ1-1; 8 positions match TRBD1. V was clipped by 1 base and J by 4 bases; unmatched bases: 5. CDR1 and CDR2 from the germline V gene are SGHAT and FQNNGV. This CDR3 is 15 amino acids long. The CDR3 nucleotides are TGTGCCAGCAGCTTAGTAGGACAGGGAATCACTGAAGCTTTCTTT. It encodes CASSLVGQGITEAFF.